This T cell receptor (beta chain) was identified in a study of Graves' ophthalmopathy and Graves' hyperthyroidism. This clonotype was observed at least ten times. Its specificity is unknown. The CDR3 contains 15 residues. The trim removed 6 bases at V and 7 bases at J, leaving 9 bases unmatched. CDR1 and CDR2 (germline): MNHNS, SASEGT. Amplifying from RNA transcripts, the study obtained TCR beta CDR3 regions. First-round RT-PCR used HTBI primers; second-round multiplex PCR followed. TCRdb fed the multiplex PCR reads into MiXCR, producing one record per CDR3 protein. Here the sample spans about 620,000 distinct CDR3 sequences, about 20% being singletons. Stable hyperthyroidism meant no ophthalmopathy within 18 months of follow-up. Whole-study results and caveats: Ophthalmopathy progression cases were predicted by the model with 60% to 71% sensitivity and 72.22% specificity.

The clonotype originates from a woman aged 18-29 years with stable Graves' hyperthyroidism. Some clones in this sample may be carry-over from other donors' samples. The sequencing input was peripheral blood. The chain joins TRBV6-1 to TRBJ1-6; 7 bases map to TRBD1. The CDR3 is CASSPTGQSNSPLHF. In DNA, the CDR3 is TGTGCCAGCAGCCCAACGGGACAGTCAAATTCACCCCTCCACTTT.